What follows describes a single T cell receptor beta chain. The data were taken from a study of control samples from healthy donors and cancer patients. The CDR3 loop spans 16 amino acids. The V gene end was trimmed by 0 bases and the J gene end by 0 bases; junction bases not matched to a gene: 4. CDR1 is LGHNA and CDR2 is YSLEER in the germline V gene. Only in-frame clones appear in the TCRdb table, and some are missing; sequencing was by immunoSEQ multiplex PCR. The profile shows 50,000 to 75,000 clones, over 75% of them singletons. The sequence was obtained from a man in his forties or fifties in good health. V and J are TRBV4-3 and TRBJ2-7; 8 bases are a match to TRBD2. Sequencing was carried out using blood. For the CDR3, the DNA is TGCGCCAGCAGCCAAGACCTAGCGGGTTCCTCCTACGAGCAGTACTTC. This translates into CASSQDLAGSSYEQYF.